The entry below gives a single T cell receptor beta chain sequence along with its context. It lacks a known antigen. Base-call qualities are not available, and no considerably larger clone is one nucleotide away. The CDR3 measures 17 amino acids from cysteine to phenylalanine. Only the CDR3 DNA stays, 51 bases, in frame from base 1. V is cut back by 3 bases and J by 8 bases, with 15 bases in the junction unmatched. This specimen belongs to a study of post-analysis software for immune sequencing data (dated by TCRdb to between 2014 and 2017). About the investigation overall: Recorded disease courses included relapsing-remitting, secondary progressive and progressive-relapsing multiple sclerosis, with some patients lacking subtype annotation. The patient repertoires were set against roughly eleven previously published healthy control repertoires from donors whose ages ranged from 6 to 25 years. A subset of samples was prepared in parallel using single-end sample barcoding, then pooled and co-amplified after Illumina adapter ligation. What the work shows at the level of the full study, not this receptor alone: Roughly 5 TRBV segments, including TRBV5-6, TRBV5-1 and TRBV20-1, were significantly more frequent in patients than controls. The control group was slightly older than the multiple sclerosis patient group. Direct clustering with F measure revealed strong co-clustering of samples prepared in the same batch, which led to a batch-effect correction. Significantly lower normalized Chao1 diversity was found in multiple sclerosis patients than in controls, suggesting substantial peripheral T-cell clonal expansion.

Library preparation used PCR. The sequencing machine was an Illumina HiSeq 2500. Unique molecular identifiers were incorporated into TCR beta cDNA libraries to reduce PCR and sequencing biases. About 500,000 cDNA molecules were obtained per 1 to 10 million input T cells, so each molecule approximated one T cell. The patient libraries were prepared and sequenced using the same protocol as the earlier healthy control dataset. Within a given batch, samples were prepared together, multiplexed and sequenced on the same HiSeq lane. The study's processing was this. Raw barcoded reads were processed with MIGEC, and single-read molecular identifier groups were discarded before consensus assembly and CDR3 extraction. Clonotype tables were post-analysed with VDJtools, and diversity was normalized by down-sampling all datasets to the smallest sample size. Repertoire overlap clustering matched CDR3 amino acid but not nucleotide sequences to correct batch-related cross-sample contamination. TCRdb reprocessed the public reads (quality trimming at Q25 with fastp, clone calling with MiXCR) and kept in-frame beta chains. Duplicate CDR3 protein sequences are folded into a single record with the most common DNA and genes. The V and J calls and clone size come from TCRdb's table, not from the authors' own analysis. Present in this sample are fewer than 850,000 distinct CDR3 sequences, 46% of which were seen just once. 4.9% of the sample belongs to the ten largest clones.

To demonstrate the VDJtools post-analysis software, the study profiled TCR beta repertoires from the peripheral blood of about a dozen young patients with multiple sclerosis. Multiple sclerosis patients were children and adolescents aged roughly 6 to 17 years. The rearrangement combines TRBV12-3 or TRBV12-4 with TRBJ2-2; 7 bases in the junction line up with TRBD2. The source is a girl aged 5 to 17 with multiple sclerosis. The sequencing sample was made of blood. The sequenced DNA is TGTGCCAGCAGTTTTGTTGCGGGGGAGCAGAGCACTGGGGAGCTGTTTTTT. Translated, this gives CASSFVAGEQSTGELFF.